A selection of T cell receptor beta chains follows, all from one sample in a study of blood T cell repertoires in COVID-19. Sequencing used immunoSEQ multiplex PCR; TCRdb keeps in-frame clones, though not all of them. This sample has tens of thousands of clones, with about four fifths found just once. The specimen was peripheral blood. The origin of the receptors is a man between 70 and 80 years old with acute or convalescent COVID-19. Each CDR3 is given with its conserved first and last residue. Fields, in order: clone size, V gene, D gene, J gene, CDR3 protein, CDR3 DNA. The D gene is left open where the match is weak. A row's size may be missing; if present it is once, few, many or a size class.

>-|TRBV6-5|TRBD1|TRBJ2-6
CASYRTGSGANVLTF
TGTGCCAGCTACCGGACAGGCTCTGGGGCCAACGTCCTGACTTTC
>few|TRBV4-3|-|TRBJ2-1
CASSQDPGTSSSYNEQFF
TGCGCCAGCAGCCAAGATCCGGGGACTTCGAGCTCCTACAATGAGCAGTTCTTC
>-|TRBV7-3|-|TRBJ1-2
CASSQEGTYGYTF
TGTGCCAGCAGCCAGGAGGGGACCTATGGCTACACCTTC
>once|TRBV11-2|TRBD2|TRBJ2-7
CASSLPSGIYEQYF
TGTGCCAGCAGCTTACCTAGCGGGATCTACGAGCAGTACTTC
>-|TRBV19|TRBD1|TRBJ2-7
CASSAPDRSSYEQYF
TGTGCCAGTAGTGCCCCGGACAGGAGCAGCTACGAGCAGTACTTC
>few|TRBV6-6|TRBD2|TRBJ2-7
CASSPLQGLAGGGEQYF
TGTGCCAGCAGTCCCCTGCAAGGACTAGCGGGAGGTGGCGAGCAGTACTTC
>-|TRBV2|-|TRBJ1-5
CASRDQGNQPQHF
TGTGCCAGCAGAGATCAGGGGAACCAGCCCCAGCATTTT
>-|TRBV11-2|TRBD1|TRBJ2-7
CASSFVQGASYEQYF
TGTGCCAGCAGCTTTGTCCAGGGGGCTTCCTACGAGCAGTACTTC
>-|TRBV6-5|TRBD1|TRBJ2-2
CASSLEAAGGVGELFF
TGTGCCAGCAGTTTGGAGGCGGCAGGGGGTGTCGGGGAGCTGTTTTTT
>-|TRBV10-2|TRBD2|TRBJ2-3
CASSRTSGKRTDTQYF
TGCGCCAGCAGTAGAACTAGCGGGAAGCGCACAGATACGCAGTATTTT
>-|TRBV18|TRBD1|TRBJ2-5
CASSLGTAIETQYF
TGTGCCAGCTCACTAGGGACAGCGATAGAGACCCAGTACTTC
>-|TRBV6-5|TRBD2|TRBJ2-6
CASSWGGLAGANVLTF
TGTGCCAGCAGTTGGGGGGGGTTGGCTGGGGCCAACGTCCTGACTTTC
>-|TRBV9|-|TRBJ1-1
CASSPTSTMNTEAFF
TGTGCCAGCAGCCCAACGAGCACCATGAACACTGAAGCTTTCTTT
>-|TRBV12-3/TRBV12-4|-|TRBJ1-1
CASSLPGAEAFF
TGTGCCAGCAGTTTACCCGGGGCTGAAGCTTTCTTT
>-|TRBV9|-|TRBJ2-2
CASSVSNTGELFF
TGTGCCAGCAGCGTCTCGAACACCGGGGAGCTGTTTTTT
>-|TRBV11-2|-|TRBJ2-2
CASSLLGGTGELFF
TGTGCCAGCAGCTTATTGGGAGGCACCGGGGAGCTGTTTTTT
>-|TRBV28|TRBD2|TRBJ2-7
CASSFAGGRPEQYF
TGTGCCAGCAGTTTTGCGGGCGGGAGACCCGAGCAGTACTTC
>-|TRBV7-8|-|TRBJ1-5
CASSLPSQPQHF
TGTGCCAGCAGCTTACCTTCCCAGCCCCAGCATTTT
>-|TRBV9|-|TRBJ2-6
CASSDGGPSGANVLTF
TGTGCCAGCAGCGACGGAGGGCCTTCTGGGGCCAACGTCCTGACTTTC
>-|TRBV5-4|-|TRBJ2-1
CASSSGGTYNEQFF
TGTGCCAGCAGCTCCGGCGGGACGTACAATGAGCAGTTCTTC
>-|TRBV28|TRBD2|TRBJ2-1
CASSFQGTRLIRDEQFF
TGTGCCAGCAGTTTCCAGGGGACTAGGCTTATTAGGGATGAGCAGTTCTTC
>-|TRBV19|TRBD1|TRBJ2-5
CASSMGYRGPLSEETQYF
TGTGCCAGTAGTATGGGCTACAGGGGGCCCCTATCGGAAGAGACCCAGTACTTC
>-|TRBV18|TRBD1|TRBJ2-3
CASSPRTGVTDTQYF
TGTGCCAGCTCACCCCGGACAGGGGTGACAGATACGCAGTATTTT
>-|TRBV6-6|-|TRBJ2-5
CASSVDRSGETQYF
TGTGCCAGCAGTGTCGACAGGTCAGGAGAGACCCAGTACTTC
>-|TRBV11-2|-|TRBJ2-7
CASSPQGGPTGEQYF
TGTGCCAGCAGCCCCCAGGGTGGACCTACGGGCGAGCAGTACTTC
>many|TRBV5-4|-|TRBJ2-2
CASSFPLANTGELFF
TGTGCCAGCAGCTTCCCACTAGCGAACACCGGGGAGCTGTTTTTT
>few|TRBV28|-|TRBJ2-3
CASTTNTGLSQYF
TGTGCCAGCACCACAAATACAGGGCTTTCGCAGTATTTT
>once|TRBV10-3|-|TRBJ1-1
CAISDAFRTSTEAFF
TGTGCCATCAGTGATGCTTTCCGAACGAGCACTGAAGCTTTCTTT
>-|TRBV28|TRBD2|TRBJ2-3
CASRASGSNADTQYF
TGTGCCAGCAGGGCTAGCGGGAGTAACGCAGATACGCAGTATTTT
>few|TRBV10-3|TRBD2|TRBJ2-7
CAIKAGLAGDYEQYF
TGTGCCATCAAGGCCGGACTAGCGGGAGACTACGAGCAGTACTTC
>-|TRBV9|TRBD2|TRBJ2-3
CASGVGTSLTDTQYF
TGTGCCAGCGGAGTAGGGACTAGCCTTACAGATACGCAGTATTTT
>-|TRBV5-6|TRBD1|TRBJ2-7
CASSLGPQGPGGLYYEQYF
TGTGCCAGCAGCTTGGGGCCACAGGGGCCAGGGGGCCTATATTACGAGCAGTACTTC
>-|TRBV7-9|-|TRBJ2-1
CASSHRTAGYNEQFF
TGTGCCAGCAGCCACCGGACAGCTGGGTACAATGAGCAGTTCTTC
>-|TRBV7-3|TRBD2|TRBJ2-2
CASSPGGGELFF
TGTGCCAGCAGCCCGGGAGGCGGGGAGCTGTTTTTT
>-|TRBV5-1|TRBD1|TRBJ2-7
CASSRDRYYEQYF
TGCGCCAGCAGCAGGGACAGGTATTACGAGCAGTACTTC
>-|TRBV7-8|-|TRBJ1-4
CASSAGWGTNEKLFF
TGTGCCAGCAGTGCCGGATGGGGCACTAATGAAAAACTGTTTTTT
>few|TRBV19|-|TRBJ1-4
CASSAQSRGREKLFF
TGTGCCAGTAGTGCCCAATCCCGGGGTCGTGAAAAACTGTTTTTT
>-|TRBV28|-|TRBJ2-3
CASSPSALRDTQYF
TGTGCCAGCAGTCCCTCTGCGCTCCGGGATACGCAGTATTTT
>-|TRBV28|TRBD2|TRBJ2-7
CASSLLAGGHEQYF
TGTGCCAGCAGTCTACTAGCGGGAGGGCACGAGCAGTACTTC
>-|TRBV6-5|-|TRBJ2-7
CATKPGTSAYEQYF
TGTGCCACCAAACCCGGGACATCTGCCTACGAGCAGTACTTC
>-|TRBV25-1|-|TRBJ1-1
CASSGVRGSNTEAFF
TGTGCCAGCAGTGGGGTCAGGGGATCAAACACTGAAGCTTTCTTT
>-|TRBV7-2|TRBD2|TRBJ2-2
CASSLGRLAGGTGELFF
TGTGCCAGCAGCTTAGGGAGACTAGCGGGCGGAACCGGGGAGCTGTTTTTT
>-|TRBV19|TRBD2|TRBJ2-7
CASSIGGGSYEQYF
TGTGCCAGTAGTATAGGGGGGGGCTCCTACGAGCAGTACTTC
>-|TRBV12-3/TRBV12-4|-|TRBJ2-7
CASSLNSREQYF
TGTGCCAGCAGTTTAAATTCCAGGGAGCAGTACTTC
>-|TRBV7-9|TRBD2|TRBJ2-5
CASSLSEGGLGETQYF
TGTGCCAGCAGCTTAAGTGAGGGAGGGCTGGGAGAGACCCAGTACTTC
>-|TRBV5-1|TRBD2|TRBJ2-1
CASSLGTSSNEQFF
TGCGCCAGCAGCTTAGGGACTAGCTCCAATGAGCAGTTCTTC
>-|TRBV30|TRBD2|TRBJ2-3
CAWGTSGTDTQYF
TGTGCCTGGGGGACTAGCGGCACAGATACGCAGTATTTT
>-|TRBV9|-|TRBJ1-1
CASSPQDTEAFF
TGTGCCAGCAGCCCACAGGACACTGAAGCTTTCTTT
>-|TRBV7-2|TRBD1|TRBJ2-5
CASSLVPTGGYETQYF
TGTGCCAGCAGCTTAGTCCCTACAGGGGGCTACGAGACCCAGTACTTC
>few|TRBV2|-|TRBJ1-1
CASKRRAEAFF
TGTGCCAGCAAGCGTAGAGCTGAAGCTTTCTTT
>-|TRBV30|-|TRBJ1-5
CAWSVGRLFNQPQHF
TGTGCCTGGAGTGTAGGCCGACTTTTCAATCAGCCCCAGCATTTT
>once|TRBV6-5|-|TRBJ1-4
CASSSRGFSEKLFF
TGTGCCAGCAGTTCCAGGGGTTTTAGTGAAAAACTGTTTTTT
>-|TRBV10-3|TRBD1|TRBJ1-6
CAISPSLGQGDNSPLHF
TGTGCCATCAGTCCTTCGCTCGGACAGGGGGATAATTCACCCCTCCACTTT
>-|TRBV7-7|-|TRBJ1-1
CASSPYLLGLLGDTEAFF
TGTGCTAGCAGCCCCTACTTGCTGGGGTTATTAGGGGACACTGAAGCTTTCTTT